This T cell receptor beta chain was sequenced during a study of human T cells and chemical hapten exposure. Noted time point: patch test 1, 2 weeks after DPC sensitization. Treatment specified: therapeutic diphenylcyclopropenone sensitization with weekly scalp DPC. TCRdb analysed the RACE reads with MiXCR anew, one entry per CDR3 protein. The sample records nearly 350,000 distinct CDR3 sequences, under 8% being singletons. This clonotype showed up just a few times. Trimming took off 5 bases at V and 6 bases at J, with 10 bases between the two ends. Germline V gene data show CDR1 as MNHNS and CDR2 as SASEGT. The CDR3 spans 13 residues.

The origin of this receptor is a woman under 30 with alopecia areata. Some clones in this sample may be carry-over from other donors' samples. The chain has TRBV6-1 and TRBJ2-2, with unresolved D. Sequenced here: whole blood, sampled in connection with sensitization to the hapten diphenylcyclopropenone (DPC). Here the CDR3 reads CASSQGPAGELFF. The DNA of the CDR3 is TGTGCCAGCAGTCAAGGACCTGCCGGGGAGCTGTTTTTT.